The next 30 T cell receptor beta chains were all read from a single sample in a study of OX40 agonist ivuxolimab in advanced cancers. Sequenced by immunoSEQ multiplex PCR; TCRdb stores in-frame clones only, minus some. The sample yields approximately 77,000 clones, around 93% seen once. The material was CD4+ or CD8+ T cells sorted from blood, obtained in a trial of the OX40 agonist ivuxolimab. Source of these receptors: an adult with an advanced solid tumor such as melanoma, head and neck, liver or kidney cancer.

V is TRBV25-1 and J is TRBJ1-4; the D gene is possibly TRBD1 (6 bases). There are 16 residues in the CDR3. In germline, CDR1 is MGHDK, CDR2 SYGVNS. Trimming pared 6 bases from V and 3 bases from J, leaving 17 bases between. The CDR3 sequence is CASSDLRDKPNEKLFF. CDR3 sequence (DNA): TGTGCCAGCAGCGACCTCCGGGACAAACCTAATGAAAAACTGTTTTTT. The entire variable domain, with the rest obtained from reference TRBV25-1 and TRBJ1-4, is as follows: EADIYQTPRYLVIGTGKKITLECSQTMGHDKMYWYQQDPGMELHLIHYSYGVNSTEKGDLSSESTVSRIRTEHFPLTLESARPSHTSQYLCASSDLRDKPNEKLFFGSGTQLSVL.

The V gene is TRBV27, the J gene TRBJ2-5, with 11 positions matching TRBD2. The CDR3 covers 15 residues. V trimming: 4 bases; J trimming: 5 bases; junction bases outside the gene matches: 6. Germline V CDR1 and CDR2: MNHEY, SMNVEV (reference sequence). The CDR3 coding sequence is TGTGCCAGCAGTTCAGGGACTAGCGGAGGGGAGACCCAGTACTTC. Its translation: CASSSGTSGGETQYF.

The chain employs TRBV27 and TRBJ2-6, with unresolved D. Germline assignment: CDR1 MNHEY and CDR2 SMNVEV (reference sequence). The V end lost 6 bases, the J end lost 1 base, and 7 bases lay between the germline ends. The CDR3 runs to 14 residues. This CDR3 reads CASSWMSGANVLTF. The CDR3 region has the DNA TGTGCCAGCAGCTGGATGTCTGGGGCCAACGTCCTGACTTTC.

This clone appeared a single time. V and J are TRBV4-2 and TRBJ2-1; 10 nucleotides line up with TRBD2. CDR1 LGHNA and CDR2 YNFKEQ come from the germline V gene. V trimming: 4 bases; J trimming: 3 bases; junction bases outside the gene matches: 6. CDR3 length: 16 amino acids. The CDR3 DNA sequence: TGTGCCAGCAGCCGCGTCCTAGCGGGGGACTACAATGAGCAGTTCTTC. Translated, it gives CASSRVLAGDYNEQFF.

The chain is built from TRBV5-6 and TRBJ2-3, with TRBD2 as a possible D gene (6 bases). Trimming pared 4 bases from V and 4 bases from J, leaving 10 bases between. This CDR3 is built from 13 residues. Germline CDR1 reads SGHDT; CDR2 reads YYEEEE. Here the CDR3 reads CASSLGRSDTQYF. CDR3 bases: TGTGCCAGCAGCCTCGGGAGATCAGATACGCAGTATTTT.

The chain couples TRBV4-3 to TRBJ2-5, with D unclear. In germline, CDR1 is LGHNA, CDR2 YSLEER. V was trimmed by 0 bases and J by 4 bases, leaving 15 bases between them. The CDR3 runs to 16 residues. CDR3 protein: CASSQDRLLHGETQYF. DNA of the CDR3: TGCGCCAGCAGCCAAGATCGGCTCCTCCATGGAGAGACCCAGTACTTC.

The CDR3 here is CASSARPEAGELFF. In DNA, the CDR3 is TGTGCCAGCAGCGCCCGACCAGAGGCCGGGGAGCTGTTTTTT. The chain is built from TRBV6-4 and TRBJ2-2; no clear D. This CDR3 is built from 14 residues. Germline CDR1 reads MRHNA; CDR2 reads SNTAGT. The V end was cut by 6 bases, the J end by 6 bases, with 14 bases between.

V usage is TRBV27 and J usage is TRBJ2-4, with D perhaps matching TRBD2 (6 bases). V was shortened by 4 bases and J by 9 bases, with 22 bases between the two germline ends. Germline V CDR1 and CDR2: MNHEY, SMNVEV (reference sequence). The CDR3 length is 16 residues. In nucleotides, the CDR3 is TGTGCCAGCAGTTCCTCGACTAGTACGGCCCCGGGCATTCAGTACTTC. Translated: CASSSSTSTAPGIQYF.

The chain is built from TRBV28 and TRBJ2-5; the match to TRBD2 covers 8 bases. V was clipped by 3 bases and J by 4 bases; unmatched bases: 4. CDR3 length: 14 residues. Germline CDR1 MDHEN, CDR2 SYDVKM. The CDR3 loop reads CASSFAGGAETQYF. CDR3 nucleotide sequence: TGTGCCAGCAGTTTCGCGGGAGGTGCAGAGACCCAGTACTTC.

This clone has only one observation. This chain links TRBV5-1 with TRBJ2-1; D is unclear. Germline V gives CDR1 SGHRS, CDR2 YFSETQ. The CDR3 is made up of 13 amino acids. V was shortened by 3 bases and J by 8 bases, with 12 bases between the two germline ends. The CDR3 DNA follows: TGCGCCAGCAGCTGGAGTGGGTGGGATGAGCAGTTCTTC. Residues: CASSWSGWDEQFF.

The V call is TRBV7-8, the J call TRBJ1-4, with D tentatively TRBD1 (5 bases). The CDR3 length is 14 residues. Trimming left V 4 bases short and J 4 bases short, with 10 bases between. Germline V CDR1 and CDR2: SGHVS, FQNEAQ. The CDR3 sequence is CASSSTVVNEKLFF. In nucleotides, the CDR3 is TGTGCCAGCAGCTCGACAGTCGTTAATGAAAAACTGTTTTTT.

V usage is TRBV13 and J usage is TRBJ2-1; tentatively, D is TRBD2 (6 bases). The CDR3 covers 14 residues. V shed 3 bases and J shed 5 bases, with 11 bases lying between them. Germline V gives CDR1 PRHDT, CDR2 FYEKMQ (reference sequence). This CDR3 is CASSFPGADNEQFF. The CDR3 DNA sequence: TGTGCCAGCAGCTTTCCGGGAGCAGACAATGAGCAGTTCTTC.

This chain uses TRBV12-2 with TRBJ2-3; TRBD2, the D gene given by the table, was not confirmed from the DNA. TRBV12-2 has pseudogene status. This CDR3 spans 14 amino acids. CDR3 region: CASHTGGRVDTQYF. CDR3 DNA: TGTGCAAGTCACACAGGAGGGAGGGTAGATACGCAGTATTTT.

This chain joins TRBV15 and TRBJ2-1; 9 bases agree with TRBD1. CDR1 LNHNV and CDR2 YYDKDF come from the germline V gene (reference sequence). The CDR3 has 15 amino acids. The V segment lost 1 base and the J segment 8 bases; nucleotides outside the gene matches: 6. The CDR3: CATSRGQGESDEQFF. For the CDR3, the DNA is TGTGCCACCAGCAGAGGACAGGGGGAGTCAGATGAGCAGTTCTTC.

The chain joins TRBV28 to TRBJ1-5; D not resolved. Germline CDR1 MDHEN, CDR2 SYDVKM. This CDR3 spans 13 amino acids. Trimming took off 6 bases at V and 4 bases at J, with 10 bases between the two ends. The CDR3 DNA follows: TGTGCCAGCAGCAGTATCCTTAATCAGCCCCAGCATTTT. Translating gives CASSSILNQPQHF.

The CDR3 sequence: CASSFGAGSKETQYF. The CDR3 nucleotides read TGTGCCAGCAGTTTTGGGGCAGGGAGTAAAGAGACCCAGTACTTC. The V and J genes are TRBV28 and TRBJ2-5; the D gene could be TRBD1 or TRBD2 (5 bases each). Germline CDR1 is MDHEN and CDR2 is SYDVKM. V lost 3 bases, J lost 3 bases, and 14 bases lay in between. The CDR3 length is 15 residues.

CDR3 sequence: CASSPSVPGANVLTF. The CDR3 DNA is TGTGCCAGCTCACCAAGTGTACCCGGGGCCAACGTCCTGACTTTC. The V and J genes are TRBV18 and TRBJ2-6; D unclear. Per the germline V gene, CDR1 is KGHSH and CDR2 is LQKENI. Trimming removed 2 bases from V and 4 bases from J, with 9 bases in between. This CDR3 comprises 15 residues.

By share, this clone ranks as medium-sized. CDR3 nucleotide sequence: TGTGCCAGCAGCGAACCTCAGGGGGCATCAGGGGAGCTGTTTTTT. Encoded protein: CASSEPQGASGELFF. This sequence joins TRBV5-6 and TRBJ2-2; TRBD1 aligns across 8 bases. V shed 4 bases and J 8 bases; nucleotides not matched to a gene: 10. The CDR3 covers 15 residues. From germline, CDR1 is SGHDT and CDR2 YYEEEE.

V is TRBV4-1 and J is TRBJ2-1; D not resolved. The CDR3 totals 13 residues. The germline V gene has CDR1 MGHRA and CDR2 YSYEKL. V was pared by 1 base and J by 9 bases, with 10 bases between. CDR3 region: CASSQGFGAEQFF. For the CDR3, the DNA is TGCGCCAGCAGCCAAGGGTTCGGTGCTGAGCAGTTCTTC.

V gene TRBV2 combines with J gene TRBJ2-2; D remains unclear. The CDR3 sequence is 13 residues long. From germline, CDR1 is SNHLY and CDR2 FYNNEI. V was shortened by 4 bases and J by 1 base, with 4 bases between the two germline ends. The CDR3 spells CASSGGNTGELFF. CDR3 in DNA: TGTGCCAGCAGTGGGGGGAACACCGGGGAGCTGTTTTTT.

The rearrangement links TRBV28 to TRBJ2-7; 11 nucleotides match TRBD1. This CDR3 is 14 amino acids long. The germline gives CDR1 MDHEN, CDR2 SYDVKM. Trimming removed 4 bases from V and 3 bases from J; junction bases left unmatched: 2. As DNA, the CDR3 is TGTGCCAGCAGTTCCGGGACAGGGGGCTACGAGCAGTACTTC. Its translation: CASSSGTGGYEQYF.

V usage is TRBV2 and J usage is TRBJ2-5; D remains ambiguous. Germline V gene sequence: CDR1 SNHLY, CDR2 FYNNEI. V shed 6 bases and J shed 4 bases, with 12 bases lying between them. The CDR3 covers 13 residues. The CDR3 protein is CASRVMGGETQYF. In DNA, the CDR3 is TGTGCCAGCAGGGTTATGGGCGGAGAGACCCAGTACTTC. The complete variable domain, with remaining parts taken from reference TRBV2 and TRBJ2-5, reads EPEVTQTPSHQVTQMGQEVILRCVPISNHLYFYWYRQILGQKVEFLVSFYNNEISEKSEIFDDQFSVERPDGSNFTLKIRSTKLEDSAMYFCASRVMGGETQYFGPGTRLLVL.

V usage is TRBV9 and J usage is TRBJ1-2; TRBD1 agrees at 8 bases. CDR1 and CDR2 (germline): SGDLS, YYNGEE. This CDR3 is built from 16 residues. Trimming removed 4 bases from V and 3 bases from J; junction bases left unmatched: 11. CDR3 coding DNA: TGTGCCAGCAGCACTCAGGACAGGGCTGGGGACTATGGCTACACCTTC. It is translated as CASSTQDRAGDYGYTF. The whole variable domain, filled in from reference TRBV9 and TRBJ1-2, reads DSGVTQTPKHLITATGQRVTLRCSPRSGDLSVYWYQQSLDQGLQFLIQYYNGEERAKGNILERFSAQQFPDLHSELNLSSLELGDSALYFCASSTQDRAGDYGYTFGSGTRLTVV.

The chain combines TRBV9 with TRBJ2-1; D perhaps matches TRBD2 (6 bases). V dropped 4 bases and J dropped 7 bases, with 18 bases sitting between them. Germline-derived CDR1 and CDR2 are SGDLS and YYNGEE. This CDR3 is 15 amino acids long. CDR3 loop: CASSLKRATTNEQFF. CDR3 DNA: TGTGCCAGCAGCTTAAAGCGGGCCACAACAAATGAGCAGTTCTTC.

The chain has TRBV25-1 and TRBJ2-7; perhaps TRBD1 as D (5 bases). The CDR3 covers 14 residues. The germline V and J ends were trimmed by 6 bases and 3 bases, with 15 bases remaining between them. Looked up from germline, CDR1 is MGHDK and CDR2 is SYGVNS. The CDR3, as DNA: TGTGCCAGCAGGGATCAGGGTAAAGGCTACGAGCAGTACTTC. Translated, it gives CASRDQGKGYEQYF.

The chain is built from TRBV4-3 and TRBJ2-7; no firm D call. The CDR3 is 11 amino acids. V lost 3 bases, J lost 9 bases, and 9 bases lay in between. Germline CDR1 LGHNA, CDR2 YSLEER. CDR3 region: CASSQGTRQYF. The CDR3, as DNA: TGCGCCAGCAGCCAGGGCACAAGGCAGTACTTC.

Comment on this clone: It may be a read error: a sequence one base away is much more abundant. This sequence joins TRBV28 and TRBJ2-7; 9 nucleotides match TRBD1. The CDR3 has 13 residues. V gave up 5 bases and J gave up 2 bases; unmatched junction bases: 1. The V gene's germline CDR1 is MDHEN and CDR2 SYDVKM. CDR3 residues: CASSGTGTYEQYF. In DNA, the CDR3 is TGTGCCAGCAGTGGGACAGGGACCTACGAGCAGTACTTC.

The rearrangement joins TRBV5-6 to TRBJ2-7; the match to TRBD1 covers 8 bases. Losses at the gene ends were 4 bases for V and 7 bases for J; bases not matched to a gene: 7. The CDR3 is 13 amino acids. The germline gives CDR1 SGHDT, CDR2 YYEEEE. The CDR3: CASSRQGLREQYF. In nucleotides, the CDR3 is TGTGCCAGCAGCCGACAGGGGCTTAGAGAGCAGTACTTC.

The chain has TRBV11-2 and TRBJ1-2, with 7 nucleotides matching TRBD1. Unmatched junction bases numbered 9, after V lost 5 bases and J lost 6 bases. The CDR3 contains 14 residues. The germline gives CDR1 SGHAT, CDR2 FQNNGV. The CDR3 is CASSPLLDRNGYTF. The CDR3, as DNA: TGTGCCAGCAGCCCCCTCCTGGACAGGAATGGCTACACCTTC.

This chain uses TRBV30 with TRBJ2-7; 7 bases agree with TRBD1. Germline V gene lookup returns CDR1 GTSNPN and CDR2 SVGIG (reference sequence). The trim removed 1 base at V and 9 bases at J, leaving 6 bases unmatched. This CDR3 contains 12 residues. CDR3 sequence: CAWSGEGALQYF. CDR3 nucleotide sequence: TGTGCCTGGAGTGGAGAGGGGGCTTTGCAGTACTTC.